What follows describes a single T cell receptor beta chain. The antigen remains undetermined. The sample comes from a study of T cell repertoires in cytomegalovirus infection. Study at large: Researchers turned to recently identified HLA-C-restricted CMV epitopes as well as well-studied HLA-B-restricted ones. Public TCR beta signatures marked donors with CMV infection and the matching HLA. Study-wide points: In two of eight donors, the top clonotype was HLA-C-restricted CMV-specific. Cumulated frequencies of public TCR beta families served to identify carriers of CMV plus the relevant HLA.

TCRdb recomputed calls from the reads with MiXCR, one row per CDR3 protein. The table lists approximately 730,000 distinct CDR3 sequences, 25% to 35% of them singletons. Germline-derived CDR1 and CDR2 are SGHVS and FNYEAQ. Trimming stripped 4 bases from V and 6 bases from J, with 15 bases between. This CDR3 has 14 amino acids. This rearrangement joins TRBV7-6 to TRBJ1-1; D is possibly TRBD1 (6 bases). The TCR was taken from a human donor in good health (CMV status not recorded). Some clones in this sample may be carry-over from other donors' samples. This specimen was cultured CD8+ T cells from PBMCs, taken from culture after CMV antigen stimulation. The CDR3 protein is CASSSGDRLSEAFF. The CDR3 bases are TGTGCCAGCAGCTCAGGGGACCGACTTTCTGAAGCTTTCTTT. The whole variable domain, filled in from reference TRBV7-6 and TRBJ1-1, reads GAGVSQSPRYKVTKRGQDVALRCDPISGHVSLYWYRQALGQGPEFLTYFNYEAQQDKSGLPNDRFSAERPEGSISTLTIQRTEQRDSAMYRCASSSGDRLSEAFFGQGTRLTVV.